These 27 T cell receptor beta chains share one sample of origin, sequenced in a study of response to subunit inactivated influenza vaccine. Via MiXCR, TCRdb re-called the RT-PCR reads, giving one row per CDR3 protein. Of over 450,000 distinct CDR3 sequences listed, over 10% are singletons. Sequenced here: PBMCs from blood, sampled roughly 47 days after vaccination. The receptor set was obtained from a man aged 50 to 59 who received an inactivated influenza vaccine.

This CDR3 reads CASSRWGQSGETQYF. The DNA of the CDR3 is TGCGCCAGCAGCCGATGGGGACAGAGCGGAGAGACCCAGTACTTC. The chain combines TRBV4-3 with TRBJ2-5; 7 positions agree with TRBD1. The CDR3 consists of 15 residues. Unmatched junction bases numbered 9, after V lost 4 bases and J lost 4 bases. Germline CDR1 LGHNA, CDR2 YSLEER.

CDR3 protein: CASSKGGGFDEKLFF. As DNA, the CDR3 is TGTGCCAGCAGCAAGGGAGGGGGCTTTGATGAAAAACTGTTTTTT. The gene calls are TRBV11-2 and TRBJ1-4, with 7 bases identical to TRBD1. V lost 5 bases, J lost 6 bases, and 9 bases stayed unmatched. Germline V gives CDR1 SGHAT, CDR2 FQNNGV. The CDR3 loop spans 15 amino acids.

The table lists this clonotype with a few counts. This chain joins TRBV7-2 and TRBJ2-1; 12 bases are a match to TRBD2. Germline trimming cut 5 bases from V and 5 bases from J; bases unmatched to any gene: 10. CDR1 is SGHTA, CDR2 FQGNSA, per germline. The CDR3 runs 17 residues. The CDR3: CASSTRLAGDGDNEQFF. The CDR3 nucleotides read TGTGCCAGCAGCACTCGACTAGCGGGGGACGGGGACAATGAGCAGTTCTTC.

This chain links TRBV29-1 with TRBJ1-2; 8 bases map to TRBD1. The ends lost 7 bases at V and 2 bases at J; junction bases unmatched: 6. In germline, CDR1 is SQVTM, CDR2 ANQGSEA. CDR3 length equals 13 residues. CDR3 DNA sequence: TGCAGCGCTGCTGACAGGGGAAACTATGGCTACACCTTC. Its protein product is CSAADRGNYGYTF. The complete variable domain, with remaining parts taken from reference TRBV29-1 and TRBJ1-2, reads SAVISQKPSRDICQRGTSLTIQCQVDSQVTMMFWYRQQPGQSLTLIATANQGSEATYESGFVIDKFPISRPNLTFSTLTVSNMSPEDSSIYLCSAADRGNYGYTFGSGTRLTVV.

The chain couples TRBV7-3 to TRBJ2-5; TRBD2 matches 9 bases. The CDR3 runs to 13 residues. CDR1 SGHTA and CDR2 FQGTGA come from the germline V gene. After removal of 8 bases from V and 5 bases from J, the junction contained 6 bases not matched to a gene. For the CDR3, the DNA is TGTGCCAGCGCGCTAGCGGGAATGGAGACCCAGTACTTC. It yields the protein CASALAGMETQYF.

The J gene is TRBJ2-7, the V gene TRBV6-5, with TRBD2 identical over 10 bases. The CDR3 runs to 17 residues. CDR1 MNHEY and CDR2 SVGAGI come from the germline V gene. The V gene end was trimmed by 0 bases and the J gene end by 4 bases; junction bases not matched to a gene: 9. In nucleotides, the CDR3 is TGTGCCAGCAGTTACTCGAGCGGGAGGGCCCTACATTACGAGCAGTACTTC. The encoded protein is CASSYSSGRALHYEQYF.

The chain uses TRBV5-1 and TRBJ2-1, with a possible D match to TRBD1 (6 bases). V lost 0 bases and J lost 0, with 10 bases in between. The CDR3 is 16 amino acids. Germline V lookup: CDR1 SGHRS, CDR2 YFSETQ. CDR3 in amino acids: CASSLATGSSYNEQFF. Written as DNA, the CDR3 is TGCGCCAGCAGCTTGGCCACAGGGAGCTCCTACAATGAGCAGTTCTTC.

This clonotype was observed a handful of times. This chain links TRBV20-1 with TRBJ1-6; D remains unclear. The CDR3 covers 14 residues. Germline CDR1 DFQATT, CDR2 SNEGSKA (reference sequence). V lost 0 bases and J 1 base, leaving 4 bases between the germline ends. The CDR3 sequence is CSARDSSYNSPLHF. CDR3 sequence (DNA): TGCAGTGCTAGAGATAGTTCCTATAATTCACCCCTCCACTTT.

The chain couples TRBV2 to TRBJ2-1; D possibly uses TRBD1 or TRBD2 (5 bases each). Germline assignment: CDR1 SNHLY and CDR2 FYNNEI. The CDR3 is 15 amino acids. Trimming shortened V by 5 bases and J by 5 bases, and 16 bases separated the two germline ends. DNA for the CDR3: TGTGCCAGCAGTCCGGACTTGGGGCGCCACAATGAGCAGTTCTTC. This sequence encodes CASSPDLGRHNEQFF.

The chain uses TRBV27 and TRBJ1-5; D may be TRBD1 (6 bases). The V end lost 0 bases, the J end lost 4 bases, and 10 bases lay between the germline ends. This CDR3 has 15 amino acids. Germline loops: CDR1 MNHEY, CDR2 SMNVEV (reference sequence). CDR3 protein: CASSLSQGGNQPQHF. DNA for the CDR3: TGTGCCAGCAGTTTATCACAGGGCGGGAATCAGCCCCAGCATTTT.

A few counts support this clonotype. The chain joins TRBV28 to TRBJ2-5, with 9 bases lining up with TRBD2. Germline V lookup: CDR1 MDHEN, CDR2 SYDVKM. V gave up 3 bases and J gave up 7 bases; unmatched junction bases: 12. This CDR3 comprises 16 residues. CDR3 coding DNA: TGTGCCAGCAGTTTGGGGCGGGAGGGGGGCAGTAGGACCCAGTACTTC. It codes for CASSLGREGGSRTQYF.

This clonotype has ten or more counts. The CDR3 nucleotides are TGTGCCAGCAGTTGGATGGACAGGGGCGAGCAGTTCTTC. Its translation: CASSWMDRGEQFF. This chain uses TRBV27 with TRBJ2-1; 9 bases line up with TRBD1. The CDR3 consists of 13 residues. After removal of 4 bases from V and 10 bases from J, the junction contained 5 bases not matched to a gene. The germline gives CDR1 MNHEY, CDR2 SMNVEV (reference sequence).

The rearrangement links TRBV6-2 or TRBV6-3 to TRBJ1-5, with TRBD1 matching over 9 bases. CDR1 MNHEY and CDR2 SVGEGT come from the germline V gene. Trimming removed 6 bases from V and 5 bases from J; junction bases left unmatched: 5. The CDR3 runs to 14 residues. The CDR3 protein is CASSFRDRDQPQHF. CDR3 in DNA: TGTGCCAGCAGCTTCCGGGACAGGGATCAGCCCCAGCATTTT.

This clonotype occurred many times. V and J are TRBV29-1 and TRBJ2-1; D might be TRBD2 (6 bases). CDR3 length equals 11 residues. The V gene lost 6 bases and the J gene lost 8 bases, with 11 bases spanning the gap. Germline V gene lookup returns CDR1 SQVTM and CDR2 ANQGSEA. The CDR3 DNA sequence: TGCAGCGTAGGTAGCGGACATGAGCAGTTCTTC. This encodes CSVGSGHEQFF.

J is TRBJ2-3 and V is TRBV2, with 16 bases lining up with TRBD2. V shed 4 bases and J 6 bases; nucleotides not matched to a gene: 4. The CDR3 length is 16 residues. Germline V gene data show CDR1 as SNHLY and CDR2 as FYNNEI. CDR3 protein: CASSGGLAGGKDTQYF. The CDR3 DNA follows: TGTGCCAGCAGTGGGGGACTAGCGGGAGGGAAGGATACGCAGTATTTT.

The rearrangement uses TRBV20-1 and TRBJ1-5; no clear D gene. The CDR3 is made up of 13 amino acids. Deletions cut 3 bases from V and 3 bases from J, with 9 bases between. CDR1 is DFQATT and CDR2 is SNEGSKA in the germline V gene (reference sequence). This chain's CDR3 is CSASLSFNQPQHF. Written as DNA, the CDR3 is TGCAGTGCTAGTCTCAGCTTCAATCAGCCCCAGCATTTT.

This chain's CDR3 is CSASTGTSYNEQFF. In DNA form, the CDR3 reads TGCAGTGCTTCGACCGGGACATCATACAATGAGCAGTTCTTC. This chain joins TRBV20-1 and TRBJ2-1; the D gene is possibly TRBD1 (6 bases). The CDR3 extends over 14 amino acids. Germline CDR1 DFQATT, CDR2 SNEGSKA (reference sequence). V was pared by 5 bases and J by 4 bases, with 15 bases between.

This clonotype was picked up a small number of times. The J gene is TRBJ2-3, the V gene TRBV10-3; D not certain. V was cut by 8 bases and J by 2 bases, with 14 bases left in between. The CDR3 length is 14 residues. CDR1 and CDR2 from the germline V gene are ENHRY and SYGVKD. CDR3 residues: CAIATPGATDTQYF. CDR3 nucleotide sequence: TGTGCCATCGCTACCCCAGGAGCCACAGATACGCAGTATTTT.

This chain links TRBV28 with TRBJ2-6, with TRBD1 as a possible D gene (5 bases). Germline CDR1 MDHEN, CDR2 SYDVKM. The CDR3 is 17 amino acids. V dropped 2 bases and J dropped 0 bases, with 11 bases sitting between them. The CDR3 DNA is TGTGCCAGCAGTTTAGTACAGGAAACCTCTGGGGCCAACGTCCTGACTTTC. Translating gives CASSLVQETSGANVLTF.

The chain is built from TRBV28 and TRBJ2-7, with a possible D match to TRBD1 (5 bases). CDR3 length: 14 residues. V shed 5 bases and J shed 2 bases, with 13 bases lying between them. Germline loops: CDR1 MDHEN, CDR2 SYDVKM. CDR3: CASSPHPTAYEQYF. CDR3 DNA: TGTGCCAGCAGTCCCCACCCGACAGCCTACGAGCAGTACTTC. Together with reference TRBV28 and TRBJ2-7, the CDR3 gives the full variable domain: DVKVTQSSRYLVKRTGEKVFLECVQDMDHENMFWYRQDPGLGLRLIYFSYDVKMKEKGDIPEGYSVSREKKERFSLILESASTNQTSMYLCASSPHPTAYEQYFGPGTRLTVT.

This clonotype was observed many times. One end of the junction fails to match germline, which may point to a read error. This chain links TRBV5-1 with TRBJ2-5, with unresolved D. Germline CDR1 reads SGHRS; CDR2 reads YFSETQ. This CDR3 is 14 amino acids long. In DNA form, the CDR3 reads TGTGCCAGCAGTTTGGTTACCGGCCAAGAGACCCAGTACTTC. It yields the protein CASSLVTGQETQYF.

The V call is TRBV29-1, the J call TRBJ1-5, with a possible D match to TRBD1 (5 bases). V dropped 7 bases and J dropped 4 bases, with 11 bases sitting between them. Germline V gene sequence: CDR1 SQVTM, CDR2 ANQGSEA. This CDR3 spans 12 amino acids. This CDR3 is CSAGTFNQPQHF. Here the CDR3 DNA reads TGCAGCGCCGGGACTTTTAATCAGCCCCAGCATTTT.

The chain combines TRBV12-3 or TRBV12-4 with TRBJ2-4; 8 bases match TRBD1. The CDR3 contains 15 residues. J lost 6 bases, V lost 3 bases, and 7 bases had no gene match. The CDR3 sequence is CASSLGRGRLNIQYF. DNA for the CDR3: TGTGCCAGCAGTTTGGGCAGGGGGCGACTAAACATTCAGTACTTC.

This clonotype was picked up many times. The rearrangement links TRBV12-3 or TRBV12-4 to TRBJ1-4; D remains unclear. With 2 bases removed from V and 7 bases from J, the gap between germline ends came to 11 bases. This CDR3 is 14 amino acids long. This CDR3 is CASSLWGNGEKLFF. CDR3 nucleotide sequence: TGTGCCAGCAGTTTATGGGGTAATGGTGAAAAACTGTTTTTT.

Only a few counts were recorded for this clonotype. The V gene is TRBV28, the J gene TRBJ1-2; D not certain. Germline V gene lookup returns CDR1 MDHEN and CDR2 SYDVKM. V gave up 2 bases and J gave up 8 bases, with 15 bases separating them. CDR3 length: 14 amino acids. CDR3 in DNA: TGTGCCAGCAGTTTAGAGTCAGCTCGGAGGGGCTACACCTTC. Amino acids: CASSLESARRGYTF.

The V call is TRBV7-9, the J call TRBJ2-1; 7 nucleotides agree with TRBD1. The CDR3 spans 15 residues. Germline values: CDR1 SEHNR, CDR2 FQNEAQ (reference sequence). V gave up 3 bases and J gave up 12 bases; unmatched junction bases: 14. In DNA form, the CDR3 reads TGTGCCAGCAGCTTCCCGGGACAGTTAGGGACCGGGCAGTTCTTC. It yields the protein CASSFPGQLGTGQFF.

Comments on this clonotype: The junction departs from germline at one end; a sequencing error may be responsible. The CDR3 DNA reads TGCTGTGCTAGCCATTTCGGGACAGCCTCTTCTGGAAACACCATATATTTT. It translates to CCASHFGTASSGNTIYF. The J gene is TRBJ1-3, the V gene TRBV20-1; 7 bases fit TRBD1. Looked up from germline, CDR1 is DFQATT and CDR2 is SNEGSKA (reference sequence). The CDR3 extends over 17 amino acids.